This TCR beta chain came from a study of CD8+CD57+ T cells in acquired aplastic anemia. Study information: Recorded DNA amounts for sorted CD4+ and CD8+ cells had an average of around 3.5 ug.

The CDR3 runs to 13 residues. CDR1 and CDR2 from the germline V gene are KGHSH and LQKENI. All patients picked for sequencing had shown, by flow cytometry, an expansion of CD8+CD57+ cells. When blood sampling took place, the patients had received no therapy. Comments on this clonotype: At one of its ends the junction is not consistent with the germline gene, which may arise from a read error.

Genomic DNA was employed as the template in profiling TCR beta VDJ and CDR3. TCRdb called the reads again in MiXCR, with one record for every CDR3 protein. In the table there are 130,000 or so distinct CDR3 sequences, about 40% of which are singletons. The receptor was derived from a human donor with aplastic anemia. The chain carries TRBV18 and TRBJ2-3; no clear D gene. Sequenced sample: sorted CD4+, CD8+, or CD8+CD57+ T cells (not recorded which) from PBMCs. CDR3 nucleotides: TGTGCCAGCTCATCACCAGCCTTGGGTACGCAGTATTTT. Translating gives CASSSPALGTQYF.